Each of the 23 T cell receptor beta chains below was sequenced from the same sample in a study of blood T cells in healthy people across ages (dated by TCRdb to the mid-2010s). The library came from 5' RACE. Sequencing relied on an Illumina HiSeq 2500. The second PCR ran for about 6 to 11 cycles and used a J-beta primer mix along with a sample-barcoded 5' primer. The raw public data were reprocessed by TCRdb itself: fastp quality trimming at Q25, MiXCR clonotype calling, in-frame beta chains only. Each record represents a unique CDR3 protein, reported with the most common genes and DNA among its rows. This sample is represented by roughly 680,000 distinct CDR3 sequences; about 51% of them were singletons. Roughly 12% of the sample is in the top ten clones. What was sequenced was blood. These receptors were obtained from a woman older than 75 in good health.

This chain uses TRBV9 with TRBJ2-6; D gene ambiguous. CDR3 length equals 16 residues. V gave up 0 bases and J gave up 4 bases, with 11 bases separating them. The germline V gene encodes CDR1 SGDLS and CDR2 YYNGEE. The CDR3 loop is CASSVDGDSGANVLTF. CDR3 nucleotides: TGTGCCAGCAGCGTAGATGGGGATTCCGGGGCCAACGTCCTGACTTTC. Based on the CDR3 plus reference TRBV9 and TRBJ2-6, the full variable domain is DSGVTQTPKHLITATGQRVTLRCSPRSGDLSVYWYQQSLDQGLQFLIQYYNGEERAKGNILERFSAQQFPDLHSELNLSSLELGDSALYFCASSVDGDSGANVLTFGAGSRLTVL.

The chain joins TRBV28 to TRBJ2-1; D call uncertain. Germline V lookup: CDR1 MDHEN, CDR2 SYDVKM. The CDR3 is 15 residues long. Trimming shortened V by 4 bases and J by 3 bases, and 13 bases separated the two germline ends. The CDR3, as DNA: TGTGCCAGCAGTTCTCTCCCAGCAGGCTACAATGAGCAGTTCTTC. It is translated as CASSSLPAGYNEQFF.

The V call is TRBV15, the J call TRBJ2-7; 9 bases fit TRBD2. The CDR3 length is 17 residues. Germline V lookup: CDR1 LNHNV, CDR2 YYDKDF (reference sequence). V trimming: 0 bases; J trimming: 6 bases; junction bases outside the gene matches: 12. CDR3 residues: CATSRDPLAGRISEQYF. The CDR3 DNA reads as TGTGCCACCAGCAGAGATCCCCTAGCGGGAAGGATCAGCGAGCAGTACTTC.

This clonotype has ten or more counts. The V call is TRBV15, the J call TRBJ2-5; D perhaps matches TRBD1 (6 bases). The CDR3 runs to 13 residues. The germline V and J ends were trimmed by 8 bases and 3 bases, with 13 bases remaining between them. Germline loops: CDR1 LNHNV, CDR2 YYDKDF (reference sequence). The CDR3 reads CATRAWDKETQYF. The CDR3 DNA follows: TGTGCCACCCGGGCCTGGGACAAAGAGACCCAGTACTTC. The variable domain in full, completed from reference TRBV15 and TRBJ2-5, reads DAMVIQNPRYQVTQFGKPVTLSCSQTLNHNVMYWYQQKSSQAPKLLFHYYDKDFNNEADTPDNFQSRRPNTSFCFLDIRSPGLGDTAMYLCATRAWDKETQYFGPGTRLLVL.

The V and J genes are TRBV7-9 and TRBJ2-5; D might be TRBD2 (6 bases). Between the trimmed V and J ends, which lost 5 bases and 11 bases, there was a span of 27 bases. The CDR3 runs 16 residues. In germline, CDR1 is SEHNR, CDR2 FQNEAQ (reference sequence). In DNA form, the CDR3 reads TGTGCCAGCAGCAAGGGTGGGGGGTCGGAACACAATGAGCAGTACTTC. Translation gives CASSKGGGSEHNEQYF. The full variable domain, with the rest looked up from reference TRBV7-9 and TRBJ2-5, is DTGVSQNPRHKITKRGQNVTFRCDPISEHNRLYWYRQTLGQGPEFLTYFQNEAQLEKSRLLSDRFSAERPKGSFSTLEIQRTEQGDSAMYLCASSKGGGSEHNEQYFGPGTRLLVL.

Comments on this clonotype: This may come from a read error, since a much larger clone is one base off. J is TRBJ2-5 and V is TRBV4-1; TRBD2 agrees at 11 bases. This CDR3 contains 14 residues. From germline, CDR1 is MGHRA and CDR2 YSYEKL. The CDR3 nucleotides are TGCGCCGGCAGCCATAGCGGGGGGGAAGAGACCCAGTACTTC. Protein sequence: CAGSHSGGEETQYF.

The rearrangement joins TRBV20-1 to TRBJ2-5, with 8 bases aligning to TRBD2. The CDR3 is 15 residues long. V dropped 1 base and J dropped 1; count of bases not matched to a gene: 5. In germline, CDR1 is DFQATT, CDR2 SNEGSKA (reference sequence). CDR3 sequence: CSARGPAGVQETQYF. The CDR3 region has the DNA TGCAGTGCTAGAGGTCCAGCGGGGGTCCAAGAGACCCAGTACTTC.

This chain joins TRBV5-6 and TRBJ2-3; 7 bases line up with TRBD2. The germline V gene has CDR1 SGHDT and CDR2 YYEEEE. The CDR3 is 13 residues long. V dropped 4 bases and J dropped 7; count of bases not matched to a gene: 6. CDR3: CASSPGLENTQYF. The CDR3 region has the DNA TGTGCCAGCAGCCCCGGACTAGAAAATACGCAGTATTTT.

A word on this clonotype: A much larger clone is a single base away; this may be a read error. This chain uses TRBV5-1 with TRBJ2-1; tentatively, D is TRBD2 (6 bases). The last part of the DNA fits TRBJ2-7 better; the J call may be wrong. CDR1 SGHRS and CDR2 YFSETQ come from the germline V gene. The CDR3 totals 18 residues. This chain's CDR3 is CASSSRLSGGSSYNEQYF. The CDR3 nucleotides are TGCGCCAGCAGCTCCCGACTCAGCGGAGGGAGCTCCTACAATGAGCAGTACTTC.

V is TRBV29-1 and J is TRBJ2-3, with a possible D match to TRBD2 (6 bases). V was shortened by 3 bases and J by 1 base, with 17 bases between the two germline ends. The germline V gene has CDR1 SQVTM and CDR2 ANQGSEA. The CDR3 spans 16 residues. CDR3 region: CSVEGFKAGRTDTQYF. The CDR3 nucleotides read TGCAGCGTTGAGGGGTTCAAGGCGGGACGCACAGATACGCAGTATTTT.

CDR3 residues: CASSEEGRGRGYTF. CDR3 in DNA: TGTGCCAGCAGTGAAGAGGGTAGGGGACGGGGCTACACCTTC. The chain employs TRBV2 and TRBJ1-2, with D possibly being TRBD1 (5 bases). CDR3 length: 14 amino acids. Trimming pared 1 base from V and 8 bases from J, leaving 14 bases between. CDR1 is SNHLY, CDR2 FYNNEI, per germline.

Concerning this clonotype itself: Compared with germline, one end of the junction differs, possibly owing to a read error. V and J are TRBV7-3 and TRBJ2-1; tentatively, D is TRBD1 or TRBD2 (6 bases each). Looked up from germline, CDR1 is SGHTA and CDR2 is FQGTGA. The CDR3 loop spans 15 amino acids. For the CDR3, the DNA is TGTACCAGCAGCCGAGGTAGAGGGGGGATCGATGAGCAGTTCTTC. This codes for CTSSRGRGGIDEQFF. The complete variable domain, with remaining parts taken from reference TRBV7-3 and TRBJ2-1, reads GAGVSQTPSNKVTEKGKYVELRCDPISGHTALYWYRQSLGQGPEFLIYFQGTGAADDSGLPNDRFFAVRPEGSVSTLKIQRTERGDSAVYLCTSSRGRGGIDEQFFGPGTRLTVL.

V usage is TRBV27 and J usage is TRBJ1-5, with TRBD1 matching 9 bases. J was trimmed by 7 bases and V by 7 bases; bases with no gene match: 11. The CDR3 is 15 residues long. Germline V gene data show CDR1 as MNHEY and CDR2 as SMNVEV (reference sequence). The CDR3 sequence is CASKPGQGLLQPQHF. CDR3 bases: TGTGCCAGCAAACCGGGACAGGGATTATTGCAGCCCCAGCATTTT.

In its sample, this clonotype was seen many times. The CDR3 loop is CASRPRDYNEQFF. CDR3 coding DNA: TGTGCCAGCAGGCCCAGGGACTACAATGAGCAGTTCTTC. The V and J genes are TRBV6-6 and TRBJ2-1, with a weak D call TRBD1 (5 bases). The CDR3 is made up of 13 amino acids. Germline V CDR1 and CDR2: MNHNY, SVGAGI (reference sequence). Trimming cost V 6 bases and J 3 bases, with 9 bases left between them.

The chain employs TRBV6-1 and TRBJ2-7, with TRBD2 matching over 10 bases. CDR3 size: 13 residues. The J segment lost 6 bases and the V segment lost 11 bases, leaving 10 bases of the junction unmatched. Germline V gene lookup returns CDR1 MNHNS and CDR2 SASEGT. CDR3 loop: CASRGTSVCEQYF. As DNA, the CDR3 is TGTGCCTCCCGGGGGACTAGCGTATGCGAGCAGTACTTC.

As concerns this clonotype: This may come from a read error, since a much larger clone is one base off. This rearrangement joins TRBV20-1 to TRBJ2-7; 8 nucleotides align to TRBD2. This CDR3 spans 13 amino acids. Germline V gene lookup returns CDR1 DFQATT and CDR2 SNEGSKA (reference sequence). CDR3 in amino acids: CSATGLGSYERYF. The DNA of the CDR3 is TGCAGTGCTACGGGACTAGGTAGCTACGAGCGGTACTTC.

As for this clonotype: A much larger clone differs by one base, so this may be a read error. The chain employs TRBV28 and TRBJ2-4; 7 bases match TRBD1. Germline lookup yields CDR1 MDHEN and CDR2 SYDVKM. The CDR3 covers 15 residues. V dropped 5 bases and J dropped 13; count of bases not matched to a gene: 17. DNA of the CDR3: TGTGCCAGCAGTAAGACAGGGAATGGCTACAATGAGCAGTACTTC. Its protein is CASSKTGNGYNEQYF.

This clonotype was detected only a few times. This chain connects TRBV30 to TRBJ1-1, with a weak D call TRBD1 (5 bases). There are 12 residues in the CDR3. Germline V gene lookup returns CDR1 GTSNPN and CDR2 SVGIG (reference sequence). Between the trimmed V and J ends, which lost 2 bases and 4 bases, there was a span of 8 bases. CDR3 DNA: TGTGCCTGGAGTCGGCAGGGCACTGAAGCTTTCTTT. This translates into CAWSRQGTEAFF.

V is TRBV20-1 and J is TRBJ2-7; D perhaps matches TRBD1 (6 bases). The length of the CDR3 is 13 residues. The ends were cut back, 7 bases at V and 2 bases at J, with 15 bases in the middle. From germline, CDR1 is DFQATT and CDR2 SNEGSKA (reference sequence). The CDR3 is CSVRTENTYEQYF. The CDR3 bases are TGCAGTGTTCGGACAGAAAACACCTACGAGCAGTACTTC.

The chain carries TRBV6-1 and TRBJ1-1, with D maybe TRBD1 (6 bases). The CDR3 contains 14 residues. The ends were cut back, 3 bases at V and 3 bases at J, with 11 bases in the middle. Germline assignment: CDR1 MNHNS and CDR2 SASEGT. CDR3 in amino acids: CASSEITGYTEAFF. CDR3 DNA sequence: TGTGCCAGCAGTGAGATAACAGGGTACACTGAAGCTTTCTTT.

This clonotype was seen only a few times. The V call is TRBV27, the J call TRBJ2-1; no clear D. Trimming shortened V by 4 bases and J by 8 bases, and 18 bases separated the two germline ends. CDR1 MNHEY and CDR2 SMNVEV come from the germline V gene (reference sequence). The CDR3 spans 15 residues. CDR3 coding DNA: TGTGCCAGCAGTTCGCGGCGCACCCCCTCGGATGAGCAGTTCTTC. Encoded protein: CASSSRRTPSDEQFF.

This clonotype was picked up one time. V gene TRBV15 combines with J gene TRBJ2-3; 10 bases map to TRBD1. The CDR3 loop spans 14 amino acids. Per the germline V gene, CDR1 is LNHNV and CDR2 is YYDKDF (reference sequence). V shed 7 bases and J 4 bases; nucleotides not matched to a gene: 5. CDR3 in amino acids: CATNRDRGADTQYF. In DNA form, the CDR3 reads TGTGCCACCAACCGGGACAGGGGAGCAGATACGCAGTATTTT.

The CDR3 DNA is TGCAGTGCTGTCCCGGGACTAGCGGAGATCACAGATACGCAGTATTTT. This codes for CSAVPGLAEITDTQYF. The chain recombines TRBV20-1 with TRBJ2-3, with 11 bases fitting TRBD2. CDR3 length equals 16 residues. Germline V gene sequence: CDR1 DFQATT, CDR2 SNEGSKA (reference sequence). V was pared by 5 bases and J by 2 bases, with 9 bases of the junction left unmatched.